This entry lists 19 T cell receptor beta chains sequenced from one sample in a study of blood T cells in healthy people across ages. The authors ran a second PCR of roughly 6 to 12 cycles using a sample-barcoded 5' primer and a J-beta primer mix. TCRdb analysed the 5' RACE reads with MiXCR anew, one entry per CDR3 protein. The sample comprises 380,000 or so distinct CDR3 sequences, 45% to 60% of which are singletons, and 51% rests with the top ten. The material sequenced was blood. These receptors originate from a man between 60 and 70 years old in good health.

In its sample, this clonotype was seen many times. The chain carries TRBV29-1 and TRBJ2-1; D not resolved. CDR1 SQVTM and CDR2 ANQGSEA come from the germline V gene. The CDR3 runs to 12 residues. V was shortened by 7 bases and J by 4 bases, with 11 bases between the two germline ends. The CDR3 sequence is CSATSSYNEQFF. The CDR3 coding sequence is TGCAGCGCGACCAGCAGTTACAATGAGCAGTTCTTC.

This clonotype has a handful of counts. This chain joins TRBV29-1 and TRBJ1-2, with D unclear. The CDR3 totals 12 residues. CDR1 is SQVTM and CDR2 is ANQGSEA in the germline V gene. V was pared by 0 bases and J by 7 bases, with 9 bases between. CDR3 coding DNA: TGCAGCGTTGAAGATGGTGCCGGTGGCTACACCTTC. Its translation: CSVEDGAGGYTF.

This clonotype was detected only a few times. The V and J genes are TRBV20-1 and TRBJ2-5; 11 bases agree with TRBD2. J gave up 5 bases and V 5 bases, and 10 bases lay outside the gene matches. The CDR3 spans 15 residues. Germline V gene lookup returns CDR1 DFQATT and CDR2 SNEGSKA (reference sequence). The CDR3 nucleotides read TGCAGTGCTCCTACTAGCGGGAGATCAGGGGAGACCCAGTACTTC. This encodes CSAPTSGRSGETQYF.

The chain has TRBV19 and TRBJ2-7; D ambiguous. CDR3 length: 12 residues. Germline V gene sequence: CDR1 LNHDA, CDR2 SQIVND (reference sequence). V was cut by 4 bases and J by 3 bases, with 7 bases left in between. The CDR3 reads CASSSAFYEQYF. CDR3 DNA sequence: TGTGCCAGTAGTAGCGCGTTCTACGAGCAGTACTTC.

This clonotype appeared a few times. The genes are TRBV27 and TRBJ2-7; D is undetermined. This CDR3 comprises 15 residues. Trimming stripped 4 bases from V and 5 bases from J, with 18 bases between. Germline assignment: CDR1 MNHEY and CDR2 SMNVEV (reference sequence). The CDR3 sequence is CASSSPSTLSDEQYF. In DNA, the CDR3 is TGTGCCAGCAGTTCCCCTAGTACCCTGAGCGACGAGCAGTACTTC.

This clonotype has more than one count but fewer than ten. This sequence joins TRBV7-2 and TRBJ1-6, with a tentative D call TRBD1 (6 bases). Trimming took 1 base from V and 6 from J, leaving 7 bases between them. This CDR3 is 14 amino acids long. Germline-derived CDR1 and CDR2 are SGHTA and FQGNSA. The CDR3, as DNA: TGTGCCAGCAGCTTAGACAGGGTTAATTCACCCCTCCACTTT. Translated, it gives CASSLDRVNSPLHF.

This chain links TRBV20-1 with TRBJ1-5; the D gene is possibly TRBD1 (6 bases). Trimming cost V 6 bases and J 3 bases, with 9 bases left between them. The germline V gene encodes CDR1 DFQATT and CDR2 SNEGSKA (reference sequence). There are 12 residues in the CDR3. The CDR3 spells CSANRVNQPQHF. As DNA, the CDR3 is TGCAGTGCCAACAGGGTCAATCAGCCCCAGCATTTT.

This clonotype was counted a single time. Compared with germline, one end of the junction differs, possibly owing to a read error. V gene TRBV7-9 combines with J gene TRBJ2-5; unclear D gene. The end of the DNA is better explained by TRBJ2-7, so the J call may be wrong. CDR3 size: 14 residues. Germline assignment: CDR1 SEHNR and CDR2 FQNEAQ (reference sequence). DNA for the CDR3: TGTACCAGCAGCTTAGTCCCGGACCCCTACGAGCAGTACTTC. It translates to CTSSLVPDPYEQYF.

The chain carries TRBV18 and TRBJ2-7, with D maybe TRBD2 (5 bases). The CDR3 has 14 residues. Trimming left V 1 base short and J 7 bases short, with 14 bases between. Looked up from germline, CDR1 is KGHSH and CDR2 is LQKENI. CDR3: CASSPRSGRGEQYF. The CDR3 bases are TGTGCCAGCTCACCACGGAGCGGCCGAGGGGAGCAGTACTTC. The whole variable domain, remainder taken from reference TRBV18 and TRBJ2-7, is NAGVMQNPRHLVRRRGQEARLRCSPMKGHSHVYWYRQLPEEGLKFMVYLQKENIIDESGMPKERFSAEFPKEGPSILRIQQVVRGDSAAYFCASSPRSGRGEQYFGPGTRLTVT.

The J gene is TRBJ2-1, the V gene TRBV5-1; 11 bases line up with TRBD1. The length of the CDR3 is 16 residues. Unmatched junction bases numbered 12, after V lost 4 bases and J lost 9 bases. Germline V gene data show CDR1 as SGHRS and CDR2 as YFSETQ. CDR3 nucleotide sequence: TGCGCCAGCAGCGGGGCCGGACAGGGGGCTTTTGGTGAGCAGTTCTTC. This translates into CASSGAGQGAFGEQFF.

The V and J genes are TRBV11-2 and TRBJ2-4; the D call may be TRBD1 or TRBD2 (5 bases each). The better agreement between TRBJ2-7 and the DNA end casts doubt on the J call. The CDR3 runs to 13 residues. Germline assignment: CDR1 SGHAT and CDR2 FQNNGV. CDR3 loop: CASTPGRDYEQYF. The CDR3 DNA follows: TGTGCCAGCACCCCGGGACGAGACTACGAGCAGTACTTC.

The V gene is TRBV5-4, the J gene TRBJ2-1; 14 bases fit TRBD2. V gave up 5 bases and J gave up 8 bases; unmatched junction bases: 3. This CDR3 contains 14 residues. Germline loops: CDR1 SGHNT, CDR2 YYREEE (reference sequence). CDR3 coding DNA: TGTGCCAGCAGGGGACTAGCGGGAGAGGATGAGCAGTTCTTC. It yields the protein CASRGLAGEDEQFF.

The chain couples TRBV12-3 or TRBV12-4 to TRBJ1-2; a possible D gene is TRBD1 (5 bases). V lost 4 bases and J lost 4, with 16 bases in between. The CDR3 runs to 15 residues. For the CDR3, the DNA is TGTGCCAGCAGTTCCCCGGGACGGGGACGCTATGGCTACACCTTC. It translates to CASSSPGRGRYGYTF.

This clonotype was observed a handful of times. V usage is TRBV6-6 and J usage is TRBJ2-1; possibly TRBD1 for D (5 bases). Trimming took 0 bases from V and 1 from J, leaving 7 bases between them. CDR3 length equals 15 residues. Looked up from germline, CDR1 is MNHNY and CDR2 is SVGAGI (reference sequence). This chain's CDR3 is CASSYSQGSYNEQFF. The CDR3 DNA reads TGTGCCAGCAGTTACTCCCAGGGTTCCTACAATGAGCAGTTCTTC.

This clonotype was found many times. J is TRBJ1-1 and V is TRBV9; 7 bases line up with TRBD1. There are 16 residues in the CDR3. Trimming at V came to 1 base and at J to 1 base, leaving 7 bases not matched to a gene. Germline CDR1 SGDLS, CDR2 YYNGEE. The CDR3 loop reads CASSVHTGVRNTEAFF. CDR3 DNA sequence: TGTGCCAGCAGCGTACATACAGGGGTTAGGAACACTGAAGCTTTCTTT.

The gene calls are TRBV28 and TRBJ2-7; the match to TRBD2 covers 12 bases. The V gene's germline CDR1 is MDHEN and CDR2 SYDVKM. After removal of 3 bases from V and 7 bases from J, the junction contained 10 bases not matched to a gene. CDR3 length: 16 amino acids. The CDR3 region is CASSLGRLAGVGEQYF. The DNA of the CDR3 is TGTGCCAGCAGTTTGGGGAGACTAGCGGGAGTAGGGGAGCAGTACTTC.

In this sample, this clonotype turned up a few times. The chain couples TRBV2 to TRBJ1-5, with D hard to call. This CDR3 contains 13 residues. Germline assignment: CDR1 SNHLY and CDR2 FYNNEI. Trimming left V 7 bases short and J 0 bases short, with 7 bases between. This CDR3 is CASMRDSNQPQHF. Here the CDR3 DNA reads TGTGCCAGCATGCGGGATAGCAATCAGCCCCAGCATTTT.

This clonotype was seen only once. The chain uses TRBV10-3 and TRBJ2-5; TRBD2 matches 10 bases. V gave up 5 bases and J gave up 1 base; unmatched junction bases: 4. Germline V CDR1 and CDR2: ENHRY, SYGVKD. The CDR3 contains 15 residues. The CDR3 spells CAISLAGGTQETQYF. The CDR3 bases are TGTGCCATCAGTTTAGCGGGGGGTACCCAAGAGACCCAGTACTTC.

The chain uses TRBV11-3 and TRBJ2-3, with 13 bases aligning to TRBD2. The CDR3 covers 15 residues. V shed 5 bases, J shed 5 bases, and the junction held 4 bases outside the gene matches. Germline values: CDR1 SGHNT, CDR2 YENEEA. The CDR3: CASSQGTSGVDTQYF. The CDR3 nucleotides are TGTGCCAGCAGCCAGGGGACTAGCGGGGTAGATACGCAGTATTTT. The full variable domain, its missing parts supplied by reference TRBV11-3 and TRBJ2-3, is EAGVVQSPRYKIIEKKQPVAFWCNPISGHNTLYWYLQNLGQGPELLIRYENEEAVDDSQLPKDRFSAERLKGVDSTLKIQPAELGDSAVYLCASSQGTSGVDTQYFGPGTRLTVL.